The present T cell receptor beta chain was sequenced within a study of post-analysis software for immune sequencing data. This clonotype occurred a few times. Unique molecular identifiers were present in the TCR beta cDNA libraries. Roughly 0.5 million cDNA molecules were obtained from about 1 to 10 million T cells. TCRdb re-called the PCR reads with MiXCR, one entry per CDR3 protein. The sample has about 570,000 distinct CDR3 sequences; around 36% are singletons. The sample taken for sequencing was blood. The sequence was collected from a girl aged 2-17 years with multiple sclerosis.

This chain's CDR3 is CASSLWPPGGYTF. The CDR3 bases are TGTGCCAGCAGTTTATGGCCCCCGGGGGGCTACACCTTC. The chain employs TRBV27 and TRBJ1-2; no clear D gene. The CDR3 consists of 13 residues. The V gene lost 1 base and the J gene lost 8 bases, with 11 bases spanning the gap. Germline CDR1 reads MNHEY; CDR2 reads SMNVEV (reference sequence).